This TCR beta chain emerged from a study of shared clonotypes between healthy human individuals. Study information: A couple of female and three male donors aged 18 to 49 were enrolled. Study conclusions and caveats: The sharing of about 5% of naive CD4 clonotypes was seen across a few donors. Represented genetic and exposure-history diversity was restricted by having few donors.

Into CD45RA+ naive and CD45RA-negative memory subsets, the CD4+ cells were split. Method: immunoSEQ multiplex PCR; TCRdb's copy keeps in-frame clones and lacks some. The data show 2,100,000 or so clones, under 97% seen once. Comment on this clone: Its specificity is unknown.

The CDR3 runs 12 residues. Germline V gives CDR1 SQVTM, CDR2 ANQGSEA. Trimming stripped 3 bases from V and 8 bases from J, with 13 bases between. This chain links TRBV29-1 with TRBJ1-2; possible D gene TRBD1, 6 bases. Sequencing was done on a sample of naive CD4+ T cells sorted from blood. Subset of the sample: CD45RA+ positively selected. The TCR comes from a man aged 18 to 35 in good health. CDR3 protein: CSVDRTGSGYTF. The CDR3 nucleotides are TGCAGCGTTGATAGAACAGGGTCAGGCTACACCTTC. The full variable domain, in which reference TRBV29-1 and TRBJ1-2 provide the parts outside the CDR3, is SAVISQKPSRDICQRGTSLTIQCQVDSQVTMMFWYRQQPGQSLTLIATANQGSEATYESGFVIDKFPISRPNLTFSTLTVSNMSPEDSSIYLCSVDRTGSGYTFGSGTRLTVV.